The sequence of this T cell receptor (beta chain) was determined in a study of T cell changes during pregnancy in multiple sclerosis. Germline V gene data show CDR1 as MDHEN and CDR2 as SYDVKM. V lost 3 bases to trimming and J lost 3 bases; unmatched junction nucleotides: 13. The CDR3 is made up of 17 amino acids. Some clones are missing from TCRdb's copy, which holds only in-frame ones; the method was immunoSEQ multiplex PCR. This table holds approximately 10,000 clones, under 85% found once. This rearrangement joins TRBV28 to TRBJ2-7; 8 nucleotides match TRBD2. The sequences come from CD8+ T cells from peripheral blood mononuclear cells, collected in the third trimester of pregnancy. This receptor was taken from a female donor in good health, enrolled as a control in a pregnancy study. CDR3 sequence reads: CASSFYRGGRALYEQYF. DNA for the CDR3: TGTGCCAGCAGTTTCTACCGGGGGGGGAGGGCCCTCTACGAGCAGTACTTC.